One sample yielded the 23 T cell receptor beta chains listed below, sequenced in a study of T cell responses to AZD1222 COVID-19 vaccine. The method was immunoSEQ multiplex PCR; TCRdb's version includes in-frame clones alone and lacks a portion of them. Altogether approximately 140,000 clones are present, under 95% being singletons, with the ten largest covering roughly 2.8%. Sequenced here: peripheral blood, sampled on day 0 of AZD1222 vaccination. Every receptor here comes from an adult in good health.

The chain is built from TRBV18 and TRBJ2-3; 10 bases align to TRBD1. V lost 3 bases and J lost 4; bases outside the gene matches: 4. CDR3 length: 15 residues. CDR1 and CDR2 from the germline V gene are KGHSH and LQKENI. In nucleotides, the CDR3 is TGTGCCAGCTCACCGCCGGGACAGGGGTCAGATACGCAGTATTTT. Its translation: CASSPPGQGSDTQYF.

The rearrangement joins TRBV28 to TRBJ2-3; TRBD2 is a possible D gene (6 bases). Germline V gene lookup returns CDR1 MDHEN and CDR2 SYDVKM. The length of the CDR3 is 15 residues. The V and J ends lost 5 bases and 1 base respectively, with 13 bases between them. Here the CDR3 DNA reads TGTGCCAGCAGTCCCCTTTGGGAGGGCACAGATACGCAGTATTTT. Protein: CASSPLWEGTDTQYF. Combining the CDR3 with reference TRBV28 and TRBJ2-3 gives the whole variable domain DVKVTQSSRYLVKRTGEKVFLECVQDMDHENMFWYRQDPGLGLRLIYFSYDVKMKEKGDIPEGYSVSREKKERFSLILESASTNQTSMYLCASSPLWEGTDTQYFGPGTRLTVL.

The genes are TRBV12-3 or TRBV12-4 and TRBJ1-2; tentatively, D is TRBD1 (6 bases). Trimming left V 5 bases short and J 6 bases short, with 13 bases between. This CDR3 spans 13 amino acids. CDR3 nucleotides: TGTGCCAGCAGTAGCTCCGACAGGAATGGCTACACCTTC. Protein sequence: CASSSSDRNGYTF.

The sample holds a few counts of this clone. The chain joins TRBV11-2 to TRBJ1-6, with D possibly matching TRBD1 (5 bases). CDR1 and CDR2 from the germline V gene are SGHAT and FQNNGV. The CDR3 length is 13 residues. V gave up 2 bases and J gave up 10 bases, with 9 bases separating them. CDR3 protein: CASSLQGYSPLHF. The CDR3 DNA reads as TGTGCCAGCAGCTTACAGGGTTACTCACCCCTCCACTTT.

The chain links TRBV5-4 to TRBJ2-1; D may be TRBD2 (6 bases). V dropped 4 bases and J dropped 4 bases, with 12 bases sitting between them. The CDR3 covers 14 residues. CDR1 is SGHNT and CDR2 is YYREEE in the germline V gene (reference sequence). For the CDR3, the DNA is TGTGCCAGCAGCGCGGGACTCTTATACAATGAGCAGTTCTTC. It yields the protein CASSAGLLYNEQFF.

The chain recombines TRBV2 with TRBJ2-1; a possible D gene is TRBD2 (6 bases). V was shortened by 7 bases and J by 6 bases, with 19 bases between the two germline ends. The germline CDR1 and CDR2 sequences are SNHLY and FYNNEI. The CDR3 extends over 15 amino acids. Here the CDR3 DNA reads TGTGCCAGCATTATGGGTGATGGAGGGCGCAATGAGCAGTTCTTC. As protein: CASIMGDGGRNEQFF.

The rearrangement uses TRBV11-2 and TRBJ2-7, with D maybe TRBD1 (5 bases). This CDR3 contains 15 residues. V dropped 3 bases and J dropped 4 bases, with 16 bases sitting between them. The germline V gene has CDR1 SGHAT and CDR2 FQNNGV. CDR3 region: CASSFEASRGYEQYF. CDR3 coding DNA: TGTGCCAGCAGCTTTGAAGCTAGTAGGGGTTACGAGCAGTACTTC.

The chain joins TRBV9 to TRBJ1-2; 8 bases line up with TRBD1. The CDR3 is 14 residues long. Trimming removed 0 bases from V and 5 bases from J; junction bases left unmatched: 3. CDR1 and CDR2 from the germline V gene are SGDLS and YYNGEE. CDR3 residues: CASSVDDRGYGYTF. In nucleotides, the CDR3 is TGTGCCAGCAGCGTAGATGACAGGGGATATGGCTACACCTTC.

The chain employs TRBV2 and TRBJ1-3; D is uncertain. Germline CDR1 is SNHLY and CDR2 is FYNNEI. With 4 bases removed from V and 6 bases from J, the gap between germline ends came to 13 bases. This CDR3 contains 14 residues. The CDR3 region has the DNA TGTGCCAGCAGTGGGGGAGGTTGGGCAAACACCATATATTTT. Translation: CASSGGGWANTIYF. The entire variable domain, with the rest obtained from reference TRBV2 and TRBJ1-3, is as follows: EPEVTQTPSHQVTQMGQEVILRCVPISNHLYFYWYRQILGQKVEFLVSFYNNEISEKSEIFDDQFSVERPDGSNFTLKIRSTKLEDSAMYFCASSGGGWANTIYFGEGSWLTVV.

This chain connects TRBV7-8 to TRBJ2-1; 8 positions match TRBD1. Germline V gives CDR1 SGHVS, CDR2 FQNEAQ. V lost 5 bases and J lost 5; bases outside the gene matches: 8. This CDR3 comprises 15 residues. CDR3 DNA: TGTGCCAGCAGCCCTCACAGGGGGTGGGACAATGAGCAGTTCTTC. Its translation: CASSPHRGWDNEQFF.

This chain connects TRBV5-4 to TRBJ2-5; 10 bases line up with TRBD2. Germline CDR1 reads SGHNT; CDR2 reads YYREEE (reference sequence). The ends lost 0 bases at V and 3 bases at J; junction bases unmatched: 2. The CDR3 covers 15 residues. CDR3 sequence reads: CASSLVSGGKETQYF. CDR3 bases: TGTGCCAGCAGCTTGGTTAGCGGGGGGAAAGAGACCCAGTACTTC.

The chain recombines TRBV6-6 with TRBJ2-7, with 8 bases that match TRBD2. J lost 1 base, V lost 6 bases, and 26 bases had no gene match. The germline V gene encodes CDR1 MNHNY and CDR2 SVGAGI (reference sequence). The CDR3 has 21 residues. CDR3 sequence: CASSRTLNDGLAVSLSYEQYF. The CDR3 nucleotides are TGTGCCAGCAGCCGGACCCTTAACGATGGACTAGCCGTTTCGTTATCCTACGAGCAGTACTTC.

DNA of the CDR3: TGTGCCAGCAGTGAAAACCCGACGCCCGGGGAGCTGTTTTTT. Amino acids: CASSENPTPGELFF. V gene TRBV6-1 combines with J gene TRBJ2-2; D not resolved. V lost 2 bases, J lost 6 bases, and 10 bases lay in between. There are 14 residues in the CDR3. In germline, CDR1 is MNHNS, CDR2 SASEGT.

Here the CDR3 DNA reads TGTGCCAGCGGACAGGGGGCTGGATCACCCCTCCACTTT. Amino acid sequence: CASGQGAGSPLHF. The rearrangement joins TRBV28 to TRBJ1-6, with TRBD1 matching 11 bases. CDR3 length: 13 amino acids. Germline CDR1 is MDHEN and CDR2 is SYDVKM. V gave up 8 bases and J gave up 10 bases; unmatched junction bases: 4.

A note on this clone: Sequence at one end of the junction differs from germline and may be a read error. The chain carries TRBV24-1 and TRBJ2-5, with D unresolved. The CDR3 contains 13 residues. Germline lookup yields CDR1 KGHDR and CDR2 SFDVKD. CDR3 DNA sequence: TGTGCCACCGGTGAGGCCCCCAGAGAGACCCAGTACTTC. Its translation: CATGEAPRETQYF.

The chain uses TRBV7-2 and TRBJ2-1; D is ambiguous. Germline loops: CDR1 SGHTA, CDR2 FQGNSA. Trimming pared 0 bases from V and 0 bases from J, leaving 15 bases between. The CDR3 is 18 amino acids. The CDR3: CASSLARWVFGSYNEQFF. The DNA for the CDR3 is TGTGCCAGCAGCTTAGCGCGGTGGGTTTTCGGCTCCTACAATGAGCAGTTCTTC.

This chain joins TRBV28 and TRBJ2-3, with TRBD2 identical over 9 bases. Germline values: CDR1 MDHEN, CDR2 SYDVKM. CDR3 size: 17 residues. V shed 6 bases and J 2 bases; nucleotides not matched to a gene: 12. CDR3 protein: CASSPLRRGGFTDTQYF. For the CDR3, the DNA is TGTGCCAGCAGCCCTCTCCGGCGGGGGGGATTCACAGATACGCAGTATTTT.

This clone was recorded only once. The chain uses TRBV4-1 and TRBJ1-4, with 8 bases aligning to TRBD1. Per the germline V gene, CDR1 is MGHRA and CDR2 is YSYEKL. The junction had 12 bases not matched to a gene; V was cut back by 3 bases and J by 6 bases. This CDR3 spans 17 amino acids. The CDR3 loop reads CASSHLRGQGGDEKLFF. The CDR3 coding sequence is TGCGCCAGCAGCCACCTCAGAGGACAGGGCGGGGATGAAAAACTGTTTTTT.

The CDR3, as DNA: TGTGCCAGCAGCGTAGGGTCGGTCTCTGGGGCCAACGTCCTGACTTTC. Its translation: CASSVGSVSGANVLTF. The chain employs TRBV9 and TRBJ2-6; D is unclear. Per germline, CDR1 SGDLS and CDR2 YYNGEE. The CDR3 totals 16 residues. V lost 0 bases to trimming and J lost 0 bases, with 7 bases between them.

The gene calls are TRBV7-9 and TRBJ1-4; D may be TRBD1 (5 bases). The CDR3 is 14 amino acids. V gave up 1 base and J gave up 8 bases, with 11 bases separating them. Germline V lookup: CDR1 SEHNR, CDR2 FQNEAQ (reference sequence). CDR3 sequence reads: CASSLDGAEEKLFF. CDR3 in DNA: TGTGCCAGCAGCTTAGATGGGGCGGAGGAAAAACTGTTTTTT. Together with reference TRBV7-9 and TRBJ1-4, the CDR3 gives the full variable domain: DTGVSQNPRHKITKRGQNVTFRCDPISEHNRLYWYRQTLGQGPEFLTYFQNEAQLEKSRLLSDRFSAERPKGSFSTLEIQRTEQGDSAMYLCASSLDGAEEKLFFGSGTQLSVL.

The rearrangement links TRBV2 to TRBJ1-3, with D tentatively TRBD1 (5 bases). V was trimmed by 5 bases and J by 0 bases, leaving 8 bases between them. The CDR3 covers 14 residues. Germline V gene data show CDR1 as SNHLY and CDR2 as FYNNEI. In nucleotides, the CDR3 is TGTGCCAGCAGTCCGACAGTCTCTGGAAACACCATATATTTT. This gives the protein CASSPTVSGNTIYF.

The chain is built from TRBV5-6 and TRBJ1-2, with D unresolved. The CDR3 extends over 15 amino acids. The germline CDR1 and CDR2 sequences are SGHDT and YYEEEE. V lost 2 bases, J lost 8 bases, and 19 bases lay in between. CDR3 nucleotide sequence: TGTGCCAGCAGCTTAGAGAGGAACCTAATACGCGGCTACACCTTC. It is translated as CASSLERNLIRGYTF.

This chain connects TRBV5-6 to TRBJ2-5; 7 bases are a match to TRBD1. The CDR3 contains 14 residues. The V gene end was trimmed by 4 bases and the J gene end by 5 bases; junction bases not matched to a gene: 8. Germline CDR1 reads SGHDT; CDR2 reads YYEEEE. CDR3 bases: TGTGCCAGCAGCGCCCAAGGGGGCCAGGAGACCCAGTACTTC. It specifies CASSAQGGQETQYF.